The 28 T cell receptor beta chains given below trace back to one sample, sequenced in a study of early T cells in non-severe SARS-CoV-2 infection. TCRdb re-analysed the 5' RACE reads in MiXCR, keeping a single row per CDR3 protein. The sample has about 40,000 distinct CDR3 sequences, under 30% seen once. Sequences were derived from whole blood, sampled at baseline. The source of these receptors is an adult who was a healthcare worker with PCR-confirmed SARS-CoV-2 infection or an uninfected control (not recorded which).

This clonotype was seen a handful of times. The chain recombines TRBV7-3 with TRBJ2-5, with 9 bases aligning to TRBD1. V lost 5 bases, J lost 5 bases, and 3 bases stayed unmatched. The CDR3 is 13 residues long. Germline V CDR1 and CDR2: SGHTA, FQGTGA. The CDR3 DNA sequence: TGTGCCAGCAGCCAAGGACAGGGGGAGACCCAGTACTTC. Its protein is CASSQGQGETQYF. The variable domain in full, completed from reference TRBV7-3 and TRBJ2-5, reads GAGVSQTPSNKVTEKGKYVELRCDPISGHTALYWYRQSLGQGPEFLIYFQGTGAADDSGLPNDRFFAVRPEGSVSTLKIQRTERGDSAVYLCASSQGQGETQYFGPGTRLLVL.

The V and J genes are TRBV5-5 and TRBJ2-5; D is unresolved. This CDR3 comprises 14 residues. The germline V gene encodes CDR1 SGHKS and CDR2 YYEKEE (reference sequence). V lost 0 bases, J lost 1 base, and 7 bases lay in between. As DNA, the CDR3 is TGTGCCAGCAGCTTGGGAGCCTTCCAAGAGACCCAGTACTTC. Protein: CASSLGAFQETQYF.

The V call is TRBV10-2, the J call TRBJ1-5, with TRBD1 matching over 8 bases. This CDR3 is 14 amino acids long. The trim removed 5 bases at V and 6 bases at J, leaving 6 bases unmatched. Germline V gene lookup returns CDR1 WSHSY and CDR2 SAAADI. The CDR3 DNA follows: TGCGCCAGCAGTTGGGCAGGGGGCGGTCAGCCCCAGCATTTT. It is translated as CASSWAGGGQPQHF.

In the case of this clonotype: This may be a read error: a much more frequent sequence differs by one nucleotide. The rearrangement links TRBV20-1 to TRBJ1-4; TRBD1 is a possible D gene (5 bases). This CDR3 is built from 13 residues. CDR1 and CDR2 from the germline V gene are DFQATT and SNEGSKA (reference sequence). The ends were cut back, 2 bases at V and 9 bases at J, with 13 bases in the middle. CDR3 residues: CSARSRGRKKLFF. In DNA, the CDR3 is TGCAGTGCTAGATCTAGGGGTAGGAAAAAACTGTTTTTT.

This chain links TRBV5-6 with TRBJ1-2; 7 bases line up with TRBD1. Germline V gene sequence: CDR1 SGHDT, CDR2 YYEEEE. The CDR3 contains 14 residues. The junction had 10 bases not matched to a gene; V was cut back by 3 bases and J by 8 bases. The CDR3 reads CASSSTGMVYGYTF. The CDR3 region has the DNA TGTGCCAGCAGCTCGACAGGGATGGTATACGGCTACACCTTC.

V is TRBV6-6 and J is TRBJ1-1; no reliable D call. V lost 7 bases and J 1 base, leaving 10 bases between the germline ends. In germline, CDR1 is MNHNY, CDR2 SVGAGI (reference sequence). CDR3 length: 13 residues. This CDR3 reads CASKMDPNTEAFF. The DNA for the CDR3 is TGTGCCAGCAAGATGGATCCGAACACTGAAGCTTTCTTT.

Many counts were recorded for this clonotype. The chain joins TRBV20-1 to TRBJ2-2; D perhaps matches TRBD2 (6 bases). The V and J ends lost 2 bases and 6 bases respectively, with 16 bases between them. CDR1 DFQATT and CDR2 SNEGSKA come from the germline V gene (reference sequence). The CDR3 consists of 15 residues. CDR3 loop: CSARPPEEGSGELFF. In DNA, the CDR3 is TGCAGTGCTAGACCACCCGAGGAGGGGTCCGGGGAGCTGTTTTTT.

This clonotype was seen a handful of times. This sequence joins TRBV5-4 and TRBJ1-2, with D perhaps TRBD1 (6 bases). The CDR3 contains 15 residues. Germline V gene sequence: CDR1 SGHNT, CDR2 YYREEE (reference sequence). Trimming left V 4 bases short and J 4 bases short, with 17 bases between. The CDR3 protein is CASSPRQVQTYGYTF. In nucleotides, the CDR3 is TGTGCCAGCAGCCCGAGACAGGTCCAAACCTATGGCTACACCTTC.

This clonotype was recorded a few times. The CDR3: CASSYSTFGGEQFF. The CDR3 DNA reads TGTGCCAGCAGTTACTCCACCTTCGGGGGTGAGCAGTTCTTC. This sequence joins TRBV6-2 or TRBV6-3 and TRBJ2-1, with D possibly TRBD2 on 6 matching bases. CDR1 is MNHEY and CDR2 is SVGEGT in the germline V gene. Trimming took 0 bases from V and 9 from J, leaving 12 bases between them. The CDR3 has 14 amino acids.

This clonotype has just a few counts. V gene TRBV6-5 combines with J gene TRBJ2-5, with 9 bases fitting TRBD1. The CDR3 covers 15 residues. The V gene end was trimmed by 3 bases and the J gene end by 5 bases; junction bases not matched to a gene: 7. The germline V gene encodes CDR1 MNHEY and CDR2 SVGAGI. CDR3: CASSYYTGGLETQYF. The CDR3 DNA is TGTGCCAGCAGTTATTACACAGGGGGCCTGGAGACCCAGTACTTC.

The V gene is TRBV7-2, the J gene TRBJ2-7; 7 bases agree with TRBD1. Germline V gene data show CDR1 as SGHTA and CDR2 as FQGNSA. CDR3 size: 16 residues. Trimming at V came to 5 bases and at J to 1 base, leaving 11 bases not matched to a gene. The CDR3: CASSVRTGPVSYEQYF. The CDR3 DNA sequence: TGTGCCAGCAGCGTTAGGACAGGACCCGTTTCCTACGAGCAGTACTTC.

The chain has TRBV7-9 and TRBJ2-2; the D gene is possibly TRBD2 (5 bases). Germline CDR1 is SEHNR and CDR2 is FQNEAQ (reference sequence). CDR3 length equals 13 residues. Trimming took off 5 bases at V and 4 bases at J, with 8 bases between the two ends. The CDR3 reads CASSERSTGELFF. In DNA, the CDR3 is TGTGCCAGCAGCGAGCGGAGCACCGGGGAGCTGTTTTTT.

This chain uses TRBV7-2 with TRBJ2-5; D gene unclear. V was trimmed by 11 bases and J by 2 bases, leaving 9 bases between them. Germline CDR1 SGHTA, CDR2 FQGNSA. The CDR3 runs to 11 residues. CDR3 sequence (DNA): TGTGCCCCGAACCAGCAAGAGACCCAGTACTTC. Its protein is CAPNQQETQYF. Using reference TRBV7-2 and TRBJ2-5 for the parts outside the CDR3, the full variable domain is GAGVSQSPSNKVTEKGKDVELRCDPISGHTALYWYRQSLGQGLEFLIYFQGNSAPDKSGLPSDRFSAERTGGSVSTLTIQRTQQEDSAVYLCAPNQQETQYFGPGTRLLVL.

This clonotype has a handful of counts. V and J are TRBV7-2 and TRBJ2-2; D is uncertain. Germline-derived CDR1 and CDR2 are SGHTA and FQGNSA. CDR3 length: 11 residues. V shed 6 bases and J shed 6 bases, with 5 bases lying between them. CDR3 sequence (DNA): TGTGCCAGCAGAGTGGCCGGGGAGCTGTTTTTT. This encodes CASRVAGELFF.

The gene calls are TRBV3-1 and TRBJ1-5, with 10 nucleotides matching TRBD1. With V trimmed by 1 base and J by 4 bases, 4 bases remained unmatched. The CDR3 has 16 residues. In germline, CDR1 is LGHDT, CDR2 YNNKEL (reference sequence). Written as DNA, the CDR3 is TGTGCCAGCAGCCAAGGGACAGGGGGTATTAATCAGCCCCAGCATTTT. Translation gives CASSQGTGGINQPQHF.

The V and J genes are TRBV6-5 and TRBJ1-1; D uncertain. V lost 0 bases to trimming and J lost 1 base, with 9 bases between them. The V gene's germline CDR1 is MNHEY and CDR2 SVGAGI. This CDR3 has 15 amino acids. The CDR3 sequence: CASSYSWGRNTEAFF. CDR3 bases: TGTGCCAGCAGTTACTCGTGGGGTAGGAACACTGAAGCTTTCTTT.

The CDR3 loop is CASSSRTGSWETQYF. For the CDR3, the DNA is TGTGCCAGCAGCTCTCGGACAGGGAGTTGGGAGACCCAGTACTTC. The J gene is TRBJ2-5, the V gene TRBV7-2; 8 nucleotides align to TRBD1. The germline V gene encodes CDR1 SGHTA and CDR2 FQGNSA. The CDR3 sequence is 15 residues long. V was clipped by 4 bases and J by 5 bases; unmatched bases: 9.

This chain uses TRBV7-8 with TRBJ2-3; a possible D gene is TRBD1 (5 bases). Germline CDR1 and CDR2: SGHVS and FQNEAQ. CDR3 size: 12 residues. Trimming removed 2 bases from V and 8 bases from J, with 8 bases in between. The CDR3 sequence is CASSLFGATQYF. The CDR3 DNA sequence: TGTGCCAGCAGCTTATTTGGGGCTACGCAGTATTTT.

The V and J genes are TRBV6-5 and TRBJ1-1, with 7 bases lining up with TRBD1. The ends lost 5 bases at V and 5 bases at J; junction bases unmatched: 11. The germline V gene encodes CDR1 MNHEY and CDR2 SVGAGI. This CDR3 is built from 15 residues. Here the CDR3 reads CASSPRDSRGTEAFF. For the CDR3, the DNA is TGTGCCAGCAGTCCCCGGGACAGTAGGGGGACTGAAGCTTTCTTT.

The CDR3 reads CASSFWGRGTEAFF. The CDR3 nucleotides are TGTGCCAGCAGCTTCTGGGGAAGGGGGACTGAAGCTTTCTTT. The chain uses TRBV11-2 and TRBJ1-1; D is possibly TRBD1 (6 bases). The V and J ends lost 3 bases and 5 bases respectively, with 13 bases between them. This CDR3 region has 14 residues. Germline CDR1 SGHAT, CDR2 FQNNGV.

This clonotype has only a few counts. The chain joins TRBV7-8 to TRBJ2-5; D remains ambiguous. Germline assignment: CDR1 SGHVS and CDR2 FQNEAQ. The CDR3 runs to 14 residues. V lost 5 bases and J 1 base, leaving 11 bases between the germline ends. The CDR3 spells CASSLGWGQETQYF. In DNA, the CDR3 is TGTGCCAGCAGCCTAGGGTGGGGCCAAGAGACCCAGTACTTC.

The CDR3 region is CATSDRGQRISFF. The CDR3 DNA sequence: TGTGCCACCAGTGACCGGGGACAGCGTATTTCTTTCTTT. The V gene is TRBV24-1, the J gene TRBJ1-1, with 7 bases lining up with TRBD1. The germline V gene has CDR1 KGHDR and CDR2 SFDVKD. The CDR3 consists of 13 residues. Trimming took 4 bases from V and 12 from J; bases not matched to a gene: 10.

This clonotype has only a few counts. The chain is built from TRBV6-1 and TRBJ2-6; 7 bases are shared with TRBD1. V dropped 11 bases and J dropped 4; count of bases not matched to a gene: 5. Germline V gives CDR1 MNHNS, CDR2 SASEGT. The CDR3 is made up of 13 amino acids. The CDR3 spells CAEGGAGANVLTF. CDR3 nucleotide sequence: TGTGCCGAAGGGGGCGCCGGGGCCAACGTCCTGACTTTC.

This clonotype was detected a few times. This chain connects TRBV27 to TRBJ1-3; D unresolved. The germline V gene encodes CDR1 MNHEY and CDR2 SMNVEV (reference sequence). This CDR3 has 13 amino acids. Trimming took 3 bases from V and 2 from J, leaving 5 bases between them. CDR3 nucleotide sequence: TGTGCCAGCAGTTTGCCCCCTGGAAACACCATATATTTT. Amino acids: CASSLPPGNTIYF.

Only a few counts were recorded for this clonotype. V is TRBV5-6 and J is TRBJ2-3; maybe TRBD1 (5 bases). V lost 4 bases and J lost 0, with 12 bases in between. This CDR3 is 15 amino acids long. Germline CDR1 and CDR2: SGHDT and YYEEEE. CDR3: CASSADITSTDTQYF. For the CDR3, the DNA is TGTGCCAGCAGCGCGGACATAACTAGCACAGATACGCAGTATTTT. Using reference TRBV5-6 and TRBJ2-3 for the parts outside the CDR3, the full variable domain is DAGVTQSPTHLIKTRGQQVTLRCSPKSGHDTVSWYQQALGQGPQFIFQYYEEEERQRGNFPDRFSGHQFPNYSSELNVNALLLGDSALYLCASSADITSTDTQYFGPGTRLTVL.

The chain couples TRBV20-1 to TRBJ1-2; D not certain. The V end was cut by 1 base, the J end by 8 bases, with 17 bases between. The CDR3 runs to 14 residues. CDR1 and CDR2 (germline): DFQATT, SNEGSKA (reference sequence). CDR3 residues: CSARGSAGRRGYTF. In DNA, the CDR3 is TGCAGTGCTAGAGGATCGGCAGGCAGAAGGGGCTACACCTTC.

About this clonotype itself: The junction does not match germline at one end; this may be a read error. The gene calls are TRBV2 and TRBJ2-3, with D unclear. CDR3 size: 17 residues. Looked up from germline, CDR1 is SNHLY and CDR2 is FYNNEI. The CDR3 here is CASGELSRVTSTDTQYF. CDR3 nucleotides: TGTGCCAGCGGTGAATTGTCACGTGTCACTAGCACAGATACGCAGTATTTT.

This clonotype has a handful of counts. V and J are TRBV11-2 and TRBJ2-3; D call uncertain. CDR1 is SGHAT, CDR2 FQNNGV, per germline. CDR3 length: 14 residues. Trimming cost V 2 bases and J 3 bases, with 9 bases left between them. CDR3 amino acids: CASSLFQLTDTQYF. The CDR3 DNA sequence: TGTGCCAGCAGCTTATTTCAGCTGACAGATACGCAGTATTTT.